This T cell receptor (beta chain) was sequenced during a study of blood T cells in healthy people across ages. The CDR3 loop spans 15 amino acids. From germline, CDR1 is SGHRS and CDR2 YFSETQ. Losses at the gene ends were 4 bases for V and 4 bases for J; bases not matched to a gene: 9. This clonotype was detected only a few times. Next came a second PCR, run for about 6 to 12 cycles, which used a sample-barcoded 5' primer along with a J-beta primer mix. In TCRdb, the 5' RACE reads were re-called with MiXCR into one record per CDR3 protein. Among about 1.7 million distinct CDR3 sequences listed, 28% were seen once.

The clonotype originates from a woman aged 30 to 39 in good health. The sample was blood. The chain combines TRBV5-1 with TRBJ1-2; TRBD1 matches at 8 bases. This CDR3 is CASSRGQGRVYGYTF. The DNA of the CDR3 is TGCGCCAGCAGCCGCGGACAGGGACGTGTCTATGGCTACACCTTC.